This TCR beta chain was identified during a study of monozygotic twins with inflammatory bowel disease. Study observations and caveats: Clonotype overlap with others was lower in IBD patients than in healthy twins, a difference that was greatest with disease activity.

From its re-call of the 5' RACE reads, TCRdb lists each CDR3 protein once, without DNA. The listing contains under 200,000 distinct CDR3 sequences. Of note for this clonotype: The antigen is not known.

This CDR3 is 14 amino acids long. Germline V gene lookup returns CDR1 LGHNA and CDR2 YSLEER. This chain connects TRBV4-3 to TRBJ2-5; there is no DNA to check the TCRdb D call of TRBD2. The material sequenced was blood. The sequence derives from a human donor with ulcerative colitis or Crohn's disease, or a healthy co-twin of an affected twin (not recorded which). CDR3 in amino acids: CASSPTSFEETQYF.